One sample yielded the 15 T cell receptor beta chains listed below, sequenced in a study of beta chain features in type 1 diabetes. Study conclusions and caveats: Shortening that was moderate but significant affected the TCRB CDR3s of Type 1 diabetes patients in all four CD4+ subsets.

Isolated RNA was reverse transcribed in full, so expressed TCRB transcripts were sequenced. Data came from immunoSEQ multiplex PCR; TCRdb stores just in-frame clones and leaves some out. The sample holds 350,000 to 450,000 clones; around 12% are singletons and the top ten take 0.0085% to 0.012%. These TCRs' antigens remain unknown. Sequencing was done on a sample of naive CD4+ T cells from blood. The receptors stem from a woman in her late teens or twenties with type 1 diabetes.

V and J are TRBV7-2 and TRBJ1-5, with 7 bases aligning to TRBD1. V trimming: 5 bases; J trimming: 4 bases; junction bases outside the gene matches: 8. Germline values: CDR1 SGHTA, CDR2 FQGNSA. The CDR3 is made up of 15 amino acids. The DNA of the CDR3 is TGTGCCAGCAGCCCCTACCGGGACAGTAATCAGCCCCAGCATTTT. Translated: CASSPYRDSNQPQHF.

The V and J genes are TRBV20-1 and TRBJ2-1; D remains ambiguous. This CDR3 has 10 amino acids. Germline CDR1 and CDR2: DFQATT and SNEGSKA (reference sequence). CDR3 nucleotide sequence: TGCAGCGCAGCCTACAATGAGCAGTTCTTC. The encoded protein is CSAAYNEQFF.

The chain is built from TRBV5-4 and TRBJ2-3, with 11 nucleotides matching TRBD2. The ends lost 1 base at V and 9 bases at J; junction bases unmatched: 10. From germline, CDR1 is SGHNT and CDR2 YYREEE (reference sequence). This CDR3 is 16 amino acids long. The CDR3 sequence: CASSLLLAGDLETQYF. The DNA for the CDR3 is TGTGCCAGCAGCTTGTTACTAGCGGGAGATTTGGAAACGCAGTATTTT. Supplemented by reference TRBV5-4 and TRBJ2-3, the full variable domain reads ETGVTQSPTHLIKTRGQQVTLRCSSQSGHNTVSWYQQALGQGPQFIFQYYREEENGRGNFPPRFSGLQFPNYSSELNVNALELDDSALYLCASSLLLAGDLETQYFGPGTRLTVL.

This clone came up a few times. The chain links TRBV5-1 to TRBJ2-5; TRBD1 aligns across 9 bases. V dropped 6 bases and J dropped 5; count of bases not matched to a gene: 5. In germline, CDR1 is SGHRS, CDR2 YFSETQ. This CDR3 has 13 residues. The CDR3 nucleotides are TGCGCCAGCAATCGACAGGGGGAGGAGACCCAGTACTTC. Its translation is CASNRQGEETQYF.

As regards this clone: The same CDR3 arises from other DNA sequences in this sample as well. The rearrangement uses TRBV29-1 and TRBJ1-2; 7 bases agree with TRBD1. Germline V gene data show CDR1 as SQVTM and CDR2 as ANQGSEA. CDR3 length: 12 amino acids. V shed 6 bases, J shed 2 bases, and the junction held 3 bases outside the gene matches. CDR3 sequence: CSVEDRNYGYTF. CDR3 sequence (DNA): TGCAGCGTAGAGGACAGGAACTATGGCTACACCTTC.

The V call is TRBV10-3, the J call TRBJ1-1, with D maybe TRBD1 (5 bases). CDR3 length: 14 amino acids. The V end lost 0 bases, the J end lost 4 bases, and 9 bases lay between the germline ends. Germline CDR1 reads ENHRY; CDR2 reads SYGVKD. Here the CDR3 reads CAISESLGGTEAFF. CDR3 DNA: TGTGCCATCAGTGAGTCCCTGGGGGGCACTGAAGCTTTCTTT.

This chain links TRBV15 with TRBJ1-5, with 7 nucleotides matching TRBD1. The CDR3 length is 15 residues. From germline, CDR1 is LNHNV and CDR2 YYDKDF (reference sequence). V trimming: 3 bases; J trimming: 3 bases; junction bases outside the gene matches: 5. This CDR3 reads CATSSGGTVNQPQHF. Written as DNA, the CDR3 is TGTGCCACCAGCAGTGGCGGGACAGTCAATCAGCCCCAGCATTTT.

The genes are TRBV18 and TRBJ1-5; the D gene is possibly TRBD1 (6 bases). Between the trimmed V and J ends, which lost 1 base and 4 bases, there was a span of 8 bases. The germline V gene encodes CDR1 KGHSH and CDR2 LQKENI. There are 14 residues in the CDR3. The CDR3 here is CASSPQDSNQPQHF. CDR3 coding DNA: TGTGCCAGCTCACCACAGGACAGTAATCAGCCCCAGCATTTT.

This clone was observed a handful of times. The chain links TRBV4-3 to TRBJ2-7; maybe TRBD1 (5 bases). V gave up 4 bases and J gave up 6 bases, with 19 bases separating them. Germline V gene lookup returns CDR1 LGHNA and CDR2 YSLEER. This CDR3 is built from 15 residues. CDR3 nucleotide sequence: TGCGCCAGCAGCCTCACAGCAGGGTACAACTCCGAGCAGTACTTC. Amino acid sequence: CASSLTAGYNSEQYF.

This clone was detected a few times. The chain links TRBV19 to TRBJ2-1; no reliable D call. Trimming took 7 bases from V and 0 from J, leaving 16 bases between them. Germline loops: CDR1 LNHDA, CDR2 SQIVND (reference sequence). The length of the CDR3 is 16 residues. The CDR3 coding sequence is TGTGCCAGTACCCCTTCCCTCGTGAGCTCCTACAATGAGCAGTTCTTC. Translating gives CASTPSLVSSYNEQFF.

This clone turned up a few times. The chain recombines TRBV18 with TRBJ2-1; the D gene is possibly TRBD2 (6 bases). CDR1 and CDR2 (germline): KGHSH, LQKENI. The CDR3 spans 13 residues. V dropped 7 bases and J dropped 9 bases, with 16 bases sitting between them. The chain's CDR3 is CASFESGGSEQFF. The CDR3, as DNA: TGTGCCAGCTTCGAATCCGGGGGAAGTGAGCAGTTCTTC.

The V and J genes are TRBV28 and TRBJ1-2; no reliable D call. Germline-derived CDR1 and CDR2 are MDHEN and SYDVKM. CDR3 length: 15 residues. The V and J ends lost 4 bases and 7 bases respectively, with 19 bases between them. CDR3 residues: CASSSPHWARIGYTF. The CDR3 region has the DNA TGTGCCAGCAGTTCGCCCCACTGGGCACGAATTGGCTACACCTTC.

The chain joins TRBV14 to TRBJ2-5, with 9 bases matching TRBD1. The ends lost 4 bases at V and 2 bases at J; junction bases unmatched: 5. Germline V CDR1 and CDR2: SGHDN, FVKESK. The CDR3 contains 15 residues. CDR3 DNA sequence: TGTGCCAGCAGCCGGTTAGGACAGGGGCAAGAGACCCAGTACTTC. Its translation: CASSRLGQGQETQYF.

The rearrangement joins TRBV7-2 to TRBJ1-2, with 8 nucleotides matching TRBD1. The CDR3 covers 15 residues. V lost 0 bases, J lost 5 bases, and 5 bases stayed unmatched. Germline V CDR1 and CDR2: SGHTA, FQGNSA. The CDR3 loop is CASSLAGTGSYGYTF. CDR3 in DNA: TGTGCCAGCAGCTTAGCCGGGACAGGCTCGTATGGCTACACCTTC.

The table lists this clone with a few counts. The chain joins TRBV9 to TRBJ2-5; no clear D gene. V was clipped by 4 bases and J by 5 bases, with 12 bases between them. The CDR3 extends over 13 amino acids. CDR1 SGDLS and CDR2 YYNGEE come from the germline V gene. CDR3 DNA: TGTGCCAGCAGCACGTCAGGATGGGAGACCCAGTACTTC. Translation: CASSTSGWETQYF.